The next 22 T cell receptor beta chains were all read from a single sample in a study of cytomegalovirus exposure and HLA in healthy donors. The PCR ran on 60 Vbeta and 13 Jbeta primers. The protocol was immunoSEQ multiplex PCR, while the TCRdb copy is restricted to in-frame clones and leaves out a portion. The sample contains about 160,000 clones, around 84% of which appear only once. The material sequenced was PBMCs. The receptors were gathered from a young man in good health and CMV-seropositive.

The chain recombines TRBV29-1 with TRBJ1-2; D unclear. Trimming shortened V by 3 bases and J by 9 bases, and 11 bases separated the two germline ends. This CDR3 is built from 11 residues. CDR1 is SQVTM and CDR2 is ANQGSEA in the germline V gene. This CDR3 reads CSVEIYDCYTF. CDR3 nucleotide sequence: TGCAGCGTTGAGATCTACGACTGCTACACCTTC.

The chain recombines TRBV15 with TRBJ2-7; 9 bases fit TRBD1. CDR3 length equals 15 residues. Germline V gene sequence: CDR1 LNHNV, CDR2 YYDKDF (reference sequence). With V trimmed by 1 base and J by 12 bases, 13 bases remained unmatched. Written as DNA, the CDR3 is TGTGCCACCAGCAGAGCCTCCGGGACAGGGCCTCGTCTGTACTTC. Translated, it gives CATSRASGTGPRLYF.

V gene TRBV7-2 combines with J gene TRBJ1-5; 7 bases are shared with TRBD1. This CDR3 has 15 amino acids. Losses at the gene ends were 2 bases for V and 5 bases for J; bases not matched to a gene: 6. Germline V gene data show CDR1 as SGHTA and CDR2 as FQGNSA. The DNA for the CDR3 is TGTGCCAGCAGCTTAACAACAGGGGTCGATCAGCCCCAGCATTTT. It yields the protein CASSLTTGVDQPQHF.

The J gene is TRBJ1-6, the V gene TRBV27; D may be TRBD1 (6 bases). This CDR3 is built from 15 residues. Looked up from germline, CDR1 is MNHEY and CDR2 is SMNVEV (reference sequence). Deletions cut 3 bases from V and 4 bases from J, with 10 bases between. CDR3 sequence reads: CASSLADRYNSPLHF. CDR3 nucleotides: TGTGCCAGCAGTTTGGCCGACAGGTATAATTCACCCCTCCACTTT.

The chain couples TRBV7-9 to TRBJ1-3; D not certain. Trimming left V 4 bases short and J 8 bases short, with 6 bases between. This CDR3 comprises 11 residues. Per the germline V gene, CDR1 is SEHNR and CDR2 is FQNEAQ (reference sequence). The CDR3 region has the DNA TGTGCCAGCAGCTCAAGCGACACCATATATTTT. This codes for CASSSSDTIYF. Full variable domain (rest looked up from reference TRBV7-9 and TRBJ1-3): DTGVSQNPRHKITKRGQNVTFRCDPISEHNRLYWYRQTLGQGPEFLTYFQNEAQLEKSRLLSDRFSAERPKGSFSTLEIQRTEQGDSAMYLCASSSSDTIYFGEGSWLTVV.

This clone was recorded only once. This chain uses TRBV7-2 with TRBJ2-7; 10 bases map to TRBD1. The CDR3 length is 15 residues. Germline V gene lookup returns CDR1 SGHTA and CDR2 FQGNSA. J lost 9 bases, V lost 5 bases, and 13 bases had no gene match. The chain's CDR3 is CASSPRDRGTAVQYF. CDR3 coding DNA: TGTGCCAGCAGCCCCCGGGACAGGGGTACCGCGGTGCAGTACTTC.

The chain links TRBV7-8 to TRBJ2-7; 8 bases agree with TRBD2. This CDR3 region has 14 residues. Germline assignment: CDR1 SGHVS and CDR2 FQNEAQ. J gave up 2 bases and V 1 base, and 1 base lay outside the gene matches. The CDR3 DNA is TGTGCCAGCAGCTTAGAGCGGGGGCCCTACGAGCAGTACTTC. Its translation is CASSLERGPYEQYF.

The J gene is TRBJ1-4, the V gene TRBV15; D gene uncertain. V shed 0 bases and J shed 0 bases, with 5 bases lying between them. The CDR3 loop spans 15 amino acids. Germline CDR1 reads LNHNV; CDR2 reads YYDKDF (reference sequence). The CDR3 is CATSRDQSTNEKLFF. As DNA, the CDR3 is TGTGCCACCAGCAGAGATCAGTCAACTAATGAAAAACTGTTTTTT.

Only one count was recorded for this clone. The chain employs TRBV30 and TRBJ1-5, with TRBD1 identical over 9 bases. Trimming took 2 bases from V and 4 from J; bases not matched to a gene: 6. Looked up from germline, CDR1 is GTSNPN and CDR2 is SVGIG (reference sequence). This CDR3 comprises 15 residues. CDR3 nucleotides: TGTGCCTGGAGTAATCGACAGGGGGGGAATCAGCCCCAGCATTTT. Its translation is CAWSNRQGGNQPQHF.

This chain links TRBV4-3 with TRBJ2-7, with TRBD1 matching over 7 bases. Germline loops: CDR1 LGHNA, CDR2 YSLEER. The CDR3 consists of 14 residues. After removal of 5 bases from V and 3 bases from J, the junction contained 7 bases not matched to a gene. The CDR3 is CASSAHTGVYEQYF. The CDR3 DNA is TGCGCCAGCAGCGCGCATACAGGGGTCTACGAGCAGTACTTC.

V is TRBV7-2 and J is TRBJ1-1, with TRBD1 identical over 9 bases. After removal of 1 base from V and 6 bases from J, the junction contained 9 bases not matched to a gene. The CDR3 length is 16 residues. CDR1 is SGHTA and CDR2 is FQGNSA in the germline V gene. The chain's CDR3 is CASSLVPGTGSSEAFF. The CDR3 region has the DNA TGTGCCAGCAGCTTAGTCCCCGGGACAGGGTCCTCTGAAGCTTTCTTT. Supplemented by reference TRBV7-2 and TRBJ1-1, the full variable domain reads GAGVSQSPSNKVTEKGKDVELRCDPISGHTALYWYRQSLGQGLEFLIYFQGNSAPDKSGLPSDRFSAERTGGSVSTLTIQRTQQEDSAVYLCASSLVPGTGSSEAFFGQGTRLTVV.

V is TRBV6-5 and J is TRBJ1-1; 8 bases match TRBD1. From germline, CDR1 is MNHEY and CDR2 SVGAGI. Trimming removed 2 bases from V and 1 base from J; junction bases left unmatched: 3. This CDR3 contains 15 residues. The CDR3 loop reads CASSYGTGTNTEAFF. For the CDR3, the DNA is TGTGCCAGCAGTTACGGGACAGGTACGAACACTGAAGCTTTCTTT.

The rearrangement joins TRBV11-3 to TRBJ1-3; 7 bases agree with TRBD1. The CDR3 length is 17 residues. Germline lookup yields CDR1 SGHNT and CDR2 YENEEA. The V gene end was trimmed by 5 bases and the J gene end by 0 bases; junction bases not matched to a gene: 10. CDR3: CASSGTVTFGSGNTIYF. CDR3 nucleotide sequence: TGTGCCAGCAGCGGGACAGTGACTTTCGGCTCTGGAAACACCATATATTTT.

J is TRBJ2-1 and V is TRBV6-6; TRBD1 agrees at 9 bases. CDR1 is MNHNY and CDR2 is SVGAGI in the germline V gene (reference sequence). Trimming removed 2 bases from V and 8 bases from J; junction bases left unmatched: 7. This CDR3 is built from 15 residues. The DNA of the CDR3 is TGTGCCAGCAGTTACGTCACAGGGGGCTCCGATGAGCAGTTCTTC. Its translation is CASSYVTGGSDEQFF.

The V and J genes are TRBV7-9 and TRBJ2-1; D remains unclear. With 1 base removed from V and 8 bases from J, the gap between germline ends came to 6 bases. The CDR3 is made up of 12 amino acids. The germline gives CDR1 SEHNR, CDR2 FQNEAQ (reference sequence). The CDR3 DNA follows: TGTGCCAGCAGCTTAGAAGCCCATGAGCAGTTCTTC. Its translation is CASSLEAHEQFF. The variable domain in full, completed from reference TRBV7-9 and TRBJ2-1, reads DTGVSQNPRHKITKRGQNVTFRCDPISEHNRLYWYRQTLGQGPEFLTYFQNEAQLEKSRLLSDRFSAERPKGSFSTLEIQRTEQGDSAMYLCASSLEAHEQFFGPGTRLTVL.

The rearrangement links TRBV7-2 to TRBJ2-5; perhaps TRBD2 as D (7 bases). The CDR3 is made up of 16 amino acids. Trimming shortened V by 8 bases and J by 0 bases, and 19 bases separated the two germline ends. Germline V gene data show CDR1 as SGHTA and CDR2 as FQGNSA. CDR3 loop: CASAQLGGGYQETQYF. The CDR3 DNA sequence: TGTGCCAGCGCCCAGCTGGGCGGGGGCTACCAAGAGACCCAGTACTTC.

CDR3 sequence reads: CATVGTLSYEQYF. DNA of the CDR3: TGTGCCACCGTCGGGACTCTCTCCTACGAGCAGTACTTC. This chain joins TRBV6-1 and TRBJ2-7, with D possibly matching TRBD2 (6 bases). V dropped 10 bases and J dropped 0 bases, with 13 bases sitting between them. The CDR3 has 13 amino acids. Germline values: CDR1 MNHNS, CDR2 SASEGT.

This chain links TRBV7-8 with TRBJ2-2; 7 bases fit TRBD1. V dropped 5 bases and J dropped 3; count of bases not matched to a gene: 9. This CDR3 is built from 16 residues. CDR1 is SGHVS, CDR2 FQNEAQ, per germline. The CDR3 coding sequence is TGTGCCAGCAGCCCCAGACAGGGTCGCGACACCGGGGAGCTGTTTTTT. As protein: CASSPRQGRDTGELFF.

CDR3 DNA: TGTGCCACCAGCAGAAGGACAGGGGTTAACACTGAAGCTTTCTTT. It translates to CATSRRTGVNTEAFF. The J gene is TRBJ1-1, the V gene TRBV15, with 9 bases that match TRBD1. The CDR3 sequence is 15 residues long. Trimming removed 2 bases from V and 2 bases from J; junction bases left unmatched: 3. Germline loops: CDR1 LNHNV, CDR2 YYDKDF (reference sequence).

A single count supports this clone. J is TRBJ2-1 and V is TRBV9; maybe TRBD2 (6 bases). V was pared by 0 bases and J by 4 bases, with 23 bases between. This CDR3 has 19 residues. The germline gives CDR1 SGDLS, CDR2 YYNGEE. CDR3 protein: CASSVGGGVADRNYNEQFF. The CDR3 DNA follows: TGTGCCAGCAGCGTAGGAGGAGGGGTTGCGGACCGAAATTACAATGAGCAGTTCTTC.

The CDR3 nucleotides read TGTGCCAGCAGTTACACATGGGCGAGCTCCTACAATGAGCAGTTCTTC. Translation gives CASSYTWASSYNEQFF. The rearrangement uses TRBV6-5 and TRBJ2-1, with D unclear. Germline V CDR1 and CDR2: MNHEY, SVGAGI. Trimming removed 2 bases from V and 0 bases from J, with 11 bases in between. The CDR3 length is 16 residues.

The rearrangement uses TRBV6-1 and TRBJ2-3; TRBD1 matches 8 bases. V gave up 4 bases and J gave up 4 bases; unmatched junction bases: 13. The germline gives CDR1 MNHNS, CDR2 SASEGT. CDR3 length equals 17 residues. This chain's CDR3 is CASSALGQAGPPDTQYF. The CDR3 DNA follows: TGTGCCAGCAGTGCCCTGGGACAGGCAGGACCCCCAGATACGCAGTATTTT.